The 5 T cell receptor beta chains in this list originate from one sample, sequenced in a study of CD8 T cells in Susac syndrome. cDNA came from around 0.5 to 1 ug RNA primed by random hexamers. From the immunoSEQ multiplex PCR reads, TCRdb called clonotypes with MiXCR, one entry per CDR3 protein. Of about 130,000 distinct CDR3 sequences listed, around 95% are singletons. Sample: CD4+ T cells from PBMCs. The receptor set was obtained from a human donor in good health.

CDR3 sequence: CASSDLTGANEKLFF. CDR3 DNA: TGTGCCAGCAGTGACCTGACAGGGGCCAATGAAAAACTGTTTTTT. The J gene is TRBJ1-4, the V gene TRBV2, with TRBD1 matching over 8 bases. The V gene end was trimmed by 3 bases and the J gene end by 5 bases; junction bases not matched to a gene: 5. The germline V gene has CDR1 SNHLY and CDR2 FYNNEI. This CDR3 spans 15 amino acids.

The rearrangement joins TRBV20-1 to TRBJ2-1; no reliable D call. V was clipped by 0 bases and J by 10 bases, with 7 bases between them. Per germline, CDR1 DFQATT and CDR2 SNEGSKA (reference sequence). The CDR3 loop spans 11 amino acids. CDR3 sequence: CSARDNNEQFF. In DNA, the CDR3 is TGCAGTGCTAGAGATAATAACGAGCAGTTCTTC.

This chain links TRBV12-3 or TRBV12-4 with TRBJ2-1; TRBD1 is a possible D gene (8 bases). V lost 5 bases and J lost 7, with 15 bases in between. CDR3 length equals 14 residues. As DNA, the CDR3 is TGTGCCAGCAGTGATAACAGGGGGGGGAATGAGCAGTTCTTC. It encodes CASSDNRGGNEQFF.

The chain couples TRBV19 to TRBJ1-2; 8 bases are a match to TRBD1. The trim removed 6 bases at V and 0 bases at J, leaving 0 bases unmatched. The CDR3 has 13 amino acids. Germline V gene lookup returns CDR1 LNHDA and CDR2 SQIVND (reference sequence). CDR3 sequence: CASRDRANYGYTF. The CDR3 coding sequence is TGTGCCAGTAGGGACAGGGCTAACTATGGCTACACCTTC.

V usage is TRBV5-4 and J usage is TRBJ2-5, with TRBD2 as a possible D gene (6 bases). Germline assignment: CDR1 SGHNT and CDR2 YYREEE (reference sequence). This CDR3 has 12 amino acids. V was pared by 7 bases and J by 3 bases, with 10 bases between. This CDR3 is CASGGVKETQYF. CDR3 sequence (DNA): TGTGCCAGCGGAGGGGTCAAAGAGACCCAGTACTTC.